This T cell receptor beta chain was retrieved from a study of vaccination effects on CD4 cells after COVID-19. Study background: Either the BNT162b2 or mRNA-1273 vaccine was given to participants in two doses. Study-wide results and caveats: After vaccination of healthy people, only 1 of 255 vaccine-induced clones cross-reacted with common cold coronaviruses. Clones that were induced by infection or by vaccine showed marked contraction late after vaccination. Recruitment yielded few convalescent patients, and the study had no early post-infection timepoints.

The assay was immunoSEQ multiplex PCR, and TCRdb's table has in-frame clones only and misses some. The sample consists of tens of thousands of clones, approximately 70% of them appearing once. From germline, CDR1 is MGHRA and CDR2 YSYEKL. Trimming shortened V by 0 bases and J by 2 bases, and 7 bases separated the two germline ends. This CDR3 has 15 residues. Before sequencing, viral peptide pools were used by the ViraFEST assay to expand antigen-specific CD4+ T cells. Cultured cells yielded isolated CD4+ T cells after less than 11 days. Negative nucleocapsid antibody tests before and after vaccination confirmed no previous SARS-CoV-2 infection. A word on this clone: No antigen is known for it.

The chain couples TRBV4-1 to TRBJ2-2; D not certain. The sequence derives from a human donor who received a COVID-19 vaccine. The sequencing here drew on CD4+ T cells from PBMCs cultured with SARS-CoV-2 spike peptides, taken before COVID-19 vaccination. CDR3 DNA sequence: TGCGCCAGCAGCCAAGAGACTTTTAACACCGGGGAGCTGTTTTTT. Its protein is CASSQETFNTGELFF.